This passage covers 26 T cell receptor beta chains from one sample sequenced in a study of OX40 agonist ivuxolimab in advanced cancers. Libraries were prepared by immunoSEQ multiplex PCR; TCRdb keeps only in-frame clonotypes and omits some of them. The data show about 78,000 clones, roughly 84% seen once. Specimen: CD4+ or CD8+ T cells sorted from blood, collected in a trial of the OX40 agonist ivuxolimab. Every receptor here comes from an adult with an advanced solid tumor such as melanoma, head and neck, liver or kidney cancer.

The chain employs TRBV6-5 and TRBJ1-2, with D possibly TRBD1 on 6 matching bases. Trimming shortened V by 7 bases and J by 5 bases, and 14 bases separated the two germline ends. The CDR3 loop spans 13 amino acids. Germline V CDR1 and CDR2: MNHEY, SVGAGI. CDR3 amino acids: CASTRDRSYGYTF. The CDR3 DNA sequence: TGTGCCAGCACCAGAGACAGGAGTTATGGCTACACCTTC.

This clone was counted once. The chain combines TRBV11-3 with TRBJ2-3; D is uncertain. V was cut by 6 bases and J by 4 bases, with 5 bases left in between. CDR1 and CDR2 (germline): SGHNT, YENEEA. The CDR3 has 11 residues. CDR3 coding DNA: TGTGCCAGCAGTGAATCAGATACGCAGTATTTT. Its translation: CASSESDTQYF.

This chain uses TRBV25-1 with TRBJ1-2, with 7 nucleotides matching TRBD1. With V trimmed by 2 bases and J by 8 bases, 14 bases remained unmatched. The germline V gene has CDR1 MGHDK and CDR2 SYGVNS. The CDR3 has 16 amino acids. This CDR3 reads CASSEPGQRTRLGYTF. In nucleotides, the CDR3 is TGTGCCAGCAGTGAACCGGGACAGAGAACAAGATTAGGCTACACCTTC.

The V call is TRBV5-6, the J call TRBJ2-3, with D tentatively TRBD1 (5 bases). The CDR3 runs 15 residues. Trimming removed 4 bases at V and 2 bases at J, with 14 bases between. The germline CDR1 and CDR2 sequences are SGHDT and YYEEEE. The CDR3 here is CASSLDVGLTDTQYF. The CDR3, as DNA: TGTGCCAGCAGCCTGGACGTGGGGCTCACAGATACGCAGTATTTT.

The chain has TRBV19 and TRBJ1-2; 7 bases fit TRBD1. The CDR3 loop spans 16 amino acids. The V gene end was trimmed by 5 bases and the J gene end by 0 bases; junction bases not matched to a gene: 9. Germline V CDR1 and CDR2: LNHDA, SQIVND (reference sequence). The CDR3 spells CASSGSGTVANYGYTF. CDR3 sequence (DNA): TGTGCCAGTAGTGGATCCGGGACAGTCGCTAACTATGGCTACACCTTC.

V is TRBV11-2 and J is TRBJ2-6; the D is unclear. V was shortened by 8 bases and J by 4 bases, with 12 bases between the two germline ends. CDR1 and CDR2 from the germline V gene are SGHAT and FQNNGV. This CDR3 has 14 residues. The CDR3, as DNA: TGTGCCAGCGTGCTAAGCGCCGGGGCCAACGTCCTGACTTTC. It specifies CASVLSAGANVLTF.

The rearrangement links TRBV27 to TRBJ2-5, with D perhaps being TRBD1 or TRBD2 (5 bases each). The ends were cut back, 3 bases at V and 3 bases at J, with 8 bases in the middle. The CDR3 covers 13 residues. Looked up from germline, CDR1 is MNHEY and CDR2 is SMNVEV (reference sequence). CDR3 amino acids: CASSFGAKETQYF. In nucleotides, the CDR3 is TGTGCCAGCAGTTTCGGGGCAAAAGAGACCCAGTACTTC.

The chain employs TRBV7-2 and TRBJ2-5; D unclear. V lost 4 bases, J lost 1 base, and 1 base lay in between. CDR3 length equals 11 residues. Germline V gene lookup returns CDR1 SGHTA and CDR2 FQGNSA. CDR3 sequence: CASSSQETQYF. CDR3 bases: TGTGCCAGCAGCTCCCAAGAGACCCAGTACTTC.

The chain couples TRBV11-2 to TRBJ2-1, with 9 nucleotides matching TRBD2. The CDR3 is 15 amino acids. Germline CDR1 is SGHAT and CDR2 is FQNNGV. Germline trimming cut 1 base from V and 5 bases from J; bases unmatched to any gene: 3. This CDR3 is CASSLAAGGNNEQFF. For the CDR3, the DNA is TGTGCCAGCAGCTTAGCGGCGGGAGGGAACAATGAGCAGTTCTTC.

The chain is built from TRBV27 and TRBJ2-7; possible D gene TRBD2, 5 bases. Trimming removed 6 bases from V and 6 bases from J, with 15 bases in between. The CDR3 is made up of 13 amino acids. Germline CDR1 MNHEY, CDR2 SMNVEV (reference sequence). In DNA, the CDR3 is TGTGCCAGCAGATCTACTAGTTTAAGCGAGCAGTACTTC. This codes for CASRSTSLSEQYF.

The chain uses TRBV28 and TRBJ1-4, with 8 bases fitting TRBD1. The CDR3 totals 16 residues. Germline assignment: CDR1 MDHEN and CDR2 SYDVKM. The J segment lost 6 bases and the V segment lost 5 bases, leaving 11 bases of the junction unmatched. This chain's CDR3 is CASSPRGQGADEKLFF. The CDR3 DNA reads TGTGCCAGCAGTCCTCGGGGTCAGGGGGCTGATGAAAAACTGTTTTTT. The full variable domain, rest sourced from reference TRBV28 and TRBJ1-4, is DVKVTQSSRYLVKRTGEKVFLECVQDMDHENMFWYRQDPGLGLRLIYFSYDVKMKEKGDIPEGYSVSREKKERFSLILESASTNQTSMYLCASSPRGQGADEKLFFGSGTQLSVL.

The V and J genes are TRBV7-2 and TRBJ2-1; D not resolved. V gave up 1 base and J gave up 6 bases, with 13 bases separating them. The CDR3 runs 15 residues. Germline V lookup: CDR1 SGHTA, CDR2 FQGNSA. Here the CDR3 reads CASSLDTAKFNEQFF. The CDR3 nucleotides read TGTGCCAGCAGCTTAGATACAGCGAAGTTCAATGAGCAGTTCTTC.

This clone has only one observation. This chain joins TRBV5-1 and TRBJ2-1; no reliable D call. V was shortened by 0 bases and J by 3 bases, with 19 bases between the two germline ends. There are 18 residues in the CDR3. Germline-derived CDR1 and CDR2 are SGHRS and YFSETQ. Here the CDR3 DNA reads TGCGCCAGCAGCTTGGTTTCGGGCTCCGGTATCCTCTACAATGAGCAGTTCTTC. It yields the protein CASSLVSGSGILYNEQFF. Complete variable domain (other parts from reference TRBV5-1 and TRBJ2-1): KAGVTQTPRYLIKTRGQQVTLSCSPISGHRSVSWYQQTPGQGLQFLFEYFSETQRNKGNFPGRFSGRQFSNSRSEMNVSTLELGDSALYLCASSLVSGSGILYNEQFFGPGTRLTVL.

The genes are TRBV19 and TRBJ1-2, with 10 bases that match TRBD1. Germline assignment: CDR1 LNHDA and CDR2 SQIVND (reference sequence). Losses at the gene ends were 6 bases for V and 4 bases for J; bases not matched to a gene: 11. The CDR3 runs to 16 residues. The CDR3 sequence: CASRTRYRDRGYGYTF. Written as DNA, the CDR3 is TGTGCCAGTAGGACCCGCTACCGGGACAGGGGCTATGGCTACACCTTC. Full variable domain (outside the CDR3, taken from reference TRBV19 and TRBJ1-2): DGGITQSPKYLFRKEGQNVTLSCEQNLNHDAMYWYRQDPGQGLRLIYYSQIVNDFQKGDIAEGYSVSREKKESFPLTVTSAQKNPTAFYLCASRTRYRDRGYGYTFGSGTRLTVV.

This chain joins TRBV10-1 and TRBJ2-3; D might be TRBD2 (7 bases). The CDR3 sequence is 15 residues long. CDR1 WNHNN and CDR2 SYGVQD come from the germline V gene (reference sequence). The V gene lost 3 bases and the J gene lost 2 bases, with 12 bases spanning the gap. CDR3 amino acids: CASSDHGGPTDTQYF. In DNA form, the CDR3 reads TGCGCCAGCAGTGACCACGGGGGGCCCACAGATACGCAGTATTTT.

This rearrangement joins TRBV7-8 to TRBJ2-7; the match to TRBD2 covers 10 bases. The J segment lost 7 bases and the V segment lost 5 bases, leaving 11 bases of the junction unmatched. The CDR3 totals 15 residues. CDR1 SGHVS and CDR2 FQNEAQ come from the germline V gene. Here the CDR3 reads CASSPQLAGGGEQYF. The DNA of the CDR3 is TGTGCCAGCAGCCCCCAGTTAGCGGGAGGAGGAGAGCAGTACTTC.

The chain uses TRBV6-1 and TRBJ2-1; 9 nucleotides align to TRBD1. The CDR3 has 14 amino acids. The V gene end was trimmed by 5 bases and the J gene end by 4 bases; junction bases not matched to a gene: 3. The V gene's germline CDR1 is MNHNS and CDR2 SASEGT. CDR3 residues: CASSKGQGYNEQFF. The DNA of the CDR3 is TGTGCCAGCAGTAAGGGACAGGGATACAATGAGCAGTTCTTC.

The chain uses TRBV7-2 and TRBJ1-3; D may be TRBD1 (6 bases). The V end lost 3 bases, the J end lost 3 bases, and 12 bases lay between the germline ends. Germline CDR1 SGHTA, CDR2 FQGNSA. This CDR3 has 15 amino acids. The CDR3 reads CASSFFGGGGNTIYF. CDR3 bases: TGTGCCAGCAGCTTCTTTGGGGGCGGTGGAAACACCATATATTTT.

The V gene is TRBV7-2, the J gene TRBJ1-5; no clear D gene. The CDR3 consists of 13 residues. V was clipped by 3 bases and J by 6 bases, with 9 bases between them. Germline V CDR1 and CDR2: SGHTA, FQGNSA. CDR3 DNA sequence: TGTGCCAGCAGCTTTAAGGTTTCTCAGCCCCAGCATTTT. Amino acid sequence: CASSFKVSQPQHF.

This chain connects TRBV7-9 to TRBJ2-7, with 10 positions matching TRBD2. The ends lost 2 bases at V and 3 bases at J; junction bases unmatched: 4. Germline-derived CDR1 and CDR2 are SEHNR and FQNEAQ (reference sequence). This CDR3 is built from 15 residues. The chain's CDR3 is CASSLSSGSNYEQYF. In nucleotides, the CDR3 is TGTGCCAGCAGCTTATCTAGCGGGAGTAACTACGAGCAGTACTTC.

This sequence joins TRBV4-1 and TRBJ1-3; a possible D gene is TRBD1 (5 bases). There are 16 residues in the CDR3. Trimming cost V 0 bases and J 2 bases, with 11 bases left between them. Germline lookup yields CDR1 MGHRA and CDR2 YSYEKL. CDR3 residues: CASSQDSGGAGNTIYF. DNA of the CDR3: TGCGCCAGCAGCCAAGATAGCGGGGGTGCTGGAAACACCATATATTTT.

This chain uses TRBV7-8 with TRBJ2-3; D is possibly TRBD2 (6 bases). The length of the CDR3 is 17 residues. V shed 4 bases and J shed 2 bases, with 19 bases lying between them. Per germline, CDR1 SGHVS and CDR2 FQNEAQ. The CDR3 DNA is TGTGCCAGCAGCTCAGCCGGAGGGCCACTCAACACAGATACGCAGTATTTT. The encoded protein is CASSSAGGPLNTDTQYF.

V usage is TRBV9 and J usage is TRBJ2-7; TRBD2 might be the D (6 bases). V shed 0 bases and J shed 3 bases, with 10 bases lying between them. Per germline, CDR1 SGDLS and CDR2 YYNGEE. The CDR3 length is 14 residues. CDR3 DNA: TGTGCCAGCAGCGTAGGTCGGGAGTTCTACGAGCAGTACTTC. It specifies CASSVGREFYEQYF.

The V and J genes are TRBV6-6 and TRBJ1-1, with 7 bases lining up with TRBD1. The germline V gene encodes CDR1 MNHNY and CDR2 SVGAGI (reference sequence). This CDR3 is 14 amino acids long. The V gene end was trimmed by 2 bases and the J gene end by 5 bases; junction bases not matched to a gene: 5. The CDR3, as DNA: TGTGCCAGCAGTTACGCAGGGGGAGAAACTGAAGCTTTCTTT. Protein sequence: CASSYAGGETEAFF.

The chain has TRBV6-1 and TRBJ2-1, with D possibly TRBD1 on 6 matching bases. The germline V gene has CDR1 MNHNS and CDR2 SASEGT. V lost 6 bases and J 5 bases, leaving 14 bases between the germline ends. The CDR3 runs 14 residues. CDR3 DNA sequence: TGTGCCAGCAGCCAGGGGCGTAACGACAATGAGCAGTTCTTC. The encoded protein is CASSQGRNDNEQFF.

This chain connects TRBV12-1 to TRBJ2-3. TRBV12-1 is a pseudogene locus. The CDR3 covers 12 residues. The CDR3 spells CASSPSTDTQYF. CDR3 bases: TGTGCCAGCAGCCCCAGCACAGATACGCAGTATTTT.